This T cell receptor beta chain stems from a study of OX40 agonist ivuxolimab in advanced cancers. Study-wide points: Expanded peripheral T cells had an undetermined antigen specificity. On average, CD8+ T cells showed a greater number of expanded clones than CD4+.

Of note for this clone: Its antigen is undetermined.

The data were produced by immunoSEQ multiplex PCR, yet TCRdb's version contains in-frame clones alone and is incomplete. The sample lists roughly 95,000 clones, 86% occurring once. The CDR3 is 17 residues long. The germline CDR1 and CDR2 sequences are LNHDA and SQIVND (reference sequence). V was trimmed by 1 base and J by 6 bases, leaving 19 bases between them. The clonotype originates from an adult with an advanced solid tumor such as melanoma, head and neck, liver or kidney cancer. Sequences were derived from CD4+ or CD8+ T cells sorted from blood, sampled in a trial of the OX40 agonist ivuxolimab. V is TRBV19 and J is TRBJ2-1, with D perhaps TRBD1 (7 bases). Here the CDR3 reads CASSIAPGGLLPNEQFF. DNA of the CDR3: TGTGCCAGTAGTATAGCCCCAGGGGGACTGCTCCCCAATGAGCAGTTCTTC.